Shown below are 20 T cell receptor beta chains from a single sample sequenced in a study of CD8+CD57+ T cells in acquired aplastic anemia. The study profiled TCR beta VDJ and CDR3 using genomic DNA as template. TCRdb used MiXCR to reprocess the reads, holding one entry per CDR3 protein. Of 150,000 to 200,000 distinct CDR3 sequences in the sample, 45% to 55% were seen once. Before being chosen for sequencing, patients had shown CD8+CD57+ cell expansion by flow cytometry. The sequencing input was sorted CD4+, CD8+, or CD8+CD57+ T cells (not recorded which) from PBMCs. These receptors all come from a human donor with aplastic anemia.

This clonotype has ten or more counts. This chain uses TRBV7-2 with TRBJ2-1; 13 bases agree with TRBD2. CDR1 is SGHTA and CDR2 is FQGNSA in the germline V gene. The J segment lost 6 bases and the V segment lost 1 base, leaving 3 bases of the junction unmatched. The CDR3 length is 16 residues. The CDR3 spells CASSLGTSGRLNEQFF. The DNA of the CDR3 is TGTGCCAGCAGCTTAGGGACTAGCGGGAGACTCAATGAGCAGTTCTTC.

With respect to this clonotype: One junction end does not reproduce the germline sequence, and a read error may be involved. The chain carries TRBV29-1 and TRBJ2-5; the D gene is possibly TRBD2 (6 bases). Germline V gives CDR1 SQVTM, CDR2 ANQGSEA. The CDR3 covers 13 residues. In nucleotides, the CDR3 is TGCAGCGTCCTCCCTGGAGGGCATGAGACCCGGTACTTC. Its protein product is CSVLPGGHETRYF.

This clonotype was found many times. The chain joins TRBV5-8 to TRBJ2-2, with unresolved D. Germline V gives CDR1 SGHTS, CDR2 YDEGEE. V gave up 0 bases and J gave up 5 bases, with 14 bases separating them. This CDR3 has 16 amino acids. The CDR3 region is CASSLVSDPATGELFF. The CDR3, as DNA: TGTGCCAGCAGCTTGGTTTCGGACCCGGCGACCGGGGAGCTGTTTTTT.

V usage is TRBV19 and J usage is TRBJ2-3; D is possibly TRBD1 or TRBD2 (5 bases each). CDR3 length: 13 amino acids. Germline V lookup: CDR1 LNHDA, CDR2 SQIVND (reference sequence). Between the trimmed V and J ends, which lost 5 bases and 2 bases, there was a span of 8 bases. The CDR3 bases are TGTGCCAGTAGTGGGGGAAACACAGATACGCAGTATTTT. Translation gives CASSGGNTDTQYF.

The chain uses TRBV2 and TRBJ1-5; D unresolved. The germline V gene encodes CDR1 SNHLY and CDR2 FYNNEI. This CDR3 region has 15 residues. V was cut by 3 bases and J by 0 bases, with 9 bases left in between. CDR3 loop: CASSEALGSNQPQHF. CDR3 DNA: TGTGCCAGCAGTGAGGCGTTGGGTAGCAATCAGCCCCAGCATTTT.

This clonotype was counted only a few times. The chain employs TRBV19 and TRBJ1-6, with D unclear. Per germline, CDR1 LNHDA and CDR2 SQIVND (reference sequence). V was pared by 3 bases and J by 9 bases, with 12 bases between. CDR3 size: 14 residues. The CDR3 DNA sequence: TGTGCCAGTAGTATGTCGTCGCCAACTTCACCCCTCCACTTT. Its protein is CASSMSSPTSPLHF.

CDR3 sequence (DNA): TGTGCCACCAGCGCGGGGGGCTTTGGAGAGACCCAGTACTTC. Protein product: CATSAGGFGETQYF. This chain links TRBV15 with TRBJ2-5; 8 positions agree with TRBD2. The CDR3 is 14 residues long. In germline, CDR1 is LNHNV, CDR2 YYDKDF (reference sequence). V was clipped by 5 bases and J by 4 bases; unmatched bases: 6.

This clonotype was detected ten times or more. Written as DNA, the CDR3 is TGTGCCAGCAGGTCCGGGGCTAGCGGGCGGACAGATACGCAGTATTTT. As protein: CASRSGASGRTDTQYF. The chain uses TRBV12-3 or TRBV12-4 and TRBJ2-3; TRBD2 agrees at 8 bases. Trimming cost V 6 bases and J 3 bases; bases outside gene matches: 11. The CDR3 spans 16 residues.

The rearrangement links TRBV20-1 to TRBJ2-7, with 7 bases lining up with TRBD1. The CDR3 spans 16 residues. Germline assignment: CDR1 DFQATT and CDR2 SNEGSKA (reference sequence). The junction had 16 bases not matched to a gene; V was cut back by 4 bases and J by 4 bases. CDR3 in amino acids: CSANPRTGWTGYEQYF. Written as DNA, the CDR3 is TGCAGTGCTAACCCACGGACAGGTTGGACGGGATACGAGCAGTACTTC.

This clonotype was picked up a small number of times. The CDR3 is CASSWKAGQYNEQFF. CDR3 sequence (DNA): TGTGCCAGCTCTTGGAAAGCGGGGCAGTACAATGAGCAGTTCTTC. The V call is TRBV7-3, the J call TRBJ2-1; 7 positions agree with TRBD2. V dropped 8 bases and J dropped 4; count of bases not matched to a gene: 11. The CDR3 has 15 residues. Per germline, CDR1 SGHTA and CDR2 FQGTGA.

At least ten counts were recorded for this clonotype. V usage is TRBV24-1 and J usage is TRBJ2-1, with TRBD2 matching 11 bases. This CDR3 has 17 residues. Germline V lookup: CDR1 KGHDR, CDR2 SFDVKD. J lost 4 bases, V lost 3 bases, and 7 bases had no gene match. The CDR3: CATSDPGTSGPYNEQFF. In nucleotides, the CDR3 is TGTGCCACCAGTGATCCGGGGACTAGCGGACCATACAATGAGCAGTTCTTC.

The chain has TRBV10-3 and TRBJ1-1, with D uncertain. V lost 0 bases and J 1 base, leaving 6 bases between the germline ends. CDR1 is ENHRY and CDR2 is SYGVKD in the germline V gene. The CDR3 runs 14 residues. For the CDR3, the DNA is TGTGCCATCAGTGAGTCTCAGTCGAACACTGAAGCTTTCTTT. It yields the protein CAISESQSNTEAFF.

The chain joins TRBV20-1 to TRBJ2-1; D not resolved. Trimming shortened V by 5 bases and J by 0 bases, and 11 bases separated the two germline ends. This CDR3 has 14 residues. The germline V gene encodes CDR1 DFQATT and CDR2 SNEGSKA (reference sequence). The chain's CDR3 is CSAHPAVSYNEQFF. The CDR3 DNA reads TGCAGTGCTCACCCTGCGGTCTCCTACAATGAGCAGTTCTTC.

In its sample, this clonotype was seen many times. The CDR3 is CATSLEAGVEETQYF. The CDR3 region has the DNA TGTGCCACCTCACTGGAAGCGGGAGTAGAAGAGACCCAGTACTTC. The chain is built from TRBV6-1 and TRBJ2-5, with TRBD2 identical over 8 bases. Trimming cost V 10 bases and J 3 bases; bases outside gene matches: 13. CDR1 is MNHNS and CDR2 is SASEGT in the germline V gene. The CDR3 loop spans 15 amino acids.

This clonotype was observed at least ten times. The V gene is TRBV9, the J gene TRBJ1-1; 10 bases agree with TRBD1. Germline CDR1 SGDLS, CDR2 YYNGEE. This CDR3 has 15 amino acids. The trim removed 4 bases at V and 5 bases at J, leaving 8 bases unmatched. CDR3 nucleotide sequence: TGTGCCAGCAGCTCGTCCGGGACAGGGGTGACTGAAGCTTTCTTT. It codes for CASSSSGTGVTEAFF.

This chain uses TRBV20-1 with TRBJ2-7, with a possible D match to TRBD1 (6 bases). Germline CDR1 DFQATT, CDR2 SNEGSKA (reference sequence). This CDR3 contains 15 residues. V was pared by 3 bases and J by 5 bases, with 20 bases between. CDR3: CSARDFEGEWHEQYF. CDR3 sequence (DNA): TGCAGTGCTAGGGACTTCGAGGGGGAGTGGCACGAGCAGTACTTC.

This clonotype was counted ten times or more. The V and J genes are TRBV25-1 and TRBJ2-7; TRBD1 matches at 8 bases. Trimming cost V 8 bases and J 1 base; bases outside gene matches: 10. Germline V gene lookup returns CDR1 MGHDK and CDR2 SYGVNS. This CDR3 region has 15 residues. CDR3 sequence reads: CASSPGNRGSYEQYF. The CDR3, as DNA: TGTGCCAGCTCTCCTGGGAACAGGGGGTCCTACGAGCAGTACTTC.

The chain couples TRBV28 to TRBJ1-1; D is perhaps TRBD1 (5 bases). The germline V gene encodes CDR1 MDHEN and CDR2 SYDVKM. Trimming removed 1 base from V and 1 base from J, with 16 bases in between. CDR3 length: 17 residues. CDR3 in amino acids: CASSLLPIRASNTEAFF. As DNA, the CDR3 is TGTGCCAGCAGTTTATTACCTATCAGGGCATCGAACACTGAAGCTTTCTTT.

This clonotype turned up a few times. The gene calls are TRBV6-1 and TRBJ2-1; 10 bases line up with TRBD2. V shed 8 bases, J shed 6 bases, and the junction held 10 bases outside the gene matches. Germline lookup yields CDR1 MNHNS and CDR2 SASEGT. This CDR3 comprises 15 residues. The CDR3 coding sequence is TGTGCCAGCTTTCACGGACTAGCGGATACCAATGAGCAGTTCTTC. It codes for CASFHGLADTNEQFF.

This clonotype was observed at least ten times. The CDR3: CASNPLAGGEQFF. CDR3 sequence (DNA): TGTGCCAGCAACCCACTAGCGGGAGGTGAGCAGTTCTTC. The V gene is TRBV7-2, the J gene TRBJ2-1; 12 bases fit TRBD2. CDR1 SGHTA and CDR2 FQGNSA come from the germline V gene. After removal of 7 bases from V and 9 bases from J, the junction contained 4 bases not matched to a gene. The CDR3 has 13 amino acids.